The 21 T cell receptor beta chains below all came from one sample that was sequenced in a study of cytomegalovirus exposure and HLA in healthy donors. A multiplex PCR was run with 60 Vbeta primers and 13 Jbeta primers. Sequenced by immunoSEQ multiplex PCR; TCRdb stores in-frame clones only, minus some. The data contain approximately 120,000 clones, about 85% of them singletons. Input material: PBMCs. These receptors were obtained from a young woman in good health and CMV-seropositive.

The chain couples TRBV27 to TRBJ2-7; TRBD1 might be the D (5 bases). This CDR3 is 15 amino acids long. The germline CDR1 and CDR2 sequences are MNHEY and SMNVEV (reference sequence). The ends were cut back, 6 bases at V and 2 bases at J, with 17 bases in the middle. The CDR3 DNA sequence: TGTGCCAGCAGCTTTCACGGACACGGCGCCTACGAGCAGTACTTC. The encoded protein is CASSFHGHGAYEQYF.

The chain recombines TRBV28 with TRBJ1-1, with TRBD1 matching over 7 bases. With 6 bases clipped from V and 11 bases from J, the junction kept 15 bases outside the gene matches. The CDR3 totals 14 residues. Per germline, CDR1 MDHEN and CDR2 SYDVKM. The CDR3 loop is CASRLGQLSLGAFF. The DNA for the CDR3 is TGTGCCAGCAGATTGGGACAGTTATCCTTAGGGGCTTTCTTT.

V usage is TRBV9 and J usage is TRBJ2-5; 9 positions agree with TRBD1. V lost 0 bases to trimming and J lost 5 bases; unmatched junction nucleotides: 5. The CDR3 loop spans 15 amino acids. Germline V lookup: CDR1 SGDLS, CDR2 YYNGEE. CDR3 amino acids: CASSVAGTGWETQYF. CDR3 DNA sequence: TGTGCCAGCAGCGTAGCAGGGACAGGGTGGGAGACCCAGTACTTC. Combining the CDR3 with reference TRBV9 and TRBJ2-5 gives the whole variable domain DSGVTQTPKHLITATGQRVTLRCSPRSGDLSVYWYQQSLDQGLQFLIQYYNGEERAKGNILERFSAQQFPDLHSELNLSSLELGDSALYFCASSVAGTGWETQYFGPGTRLLVL.

The chain uses TRBV9 and TRBJ2-7, with 10 bases that match TRBD2. V gave up 0 bases and J gave up 2 bases; unmatched junction bases: 5. Per the germline V gene, CDR1 is SGDLS and CDR2 is YYNGEE. This CDR3 is built from 16 residues. This chain's CDR3 is CASSVAGAGGPYEQYF. The CDR3 DNA follows: TGTGCCAGCAGCGTAGCTGGAGCGGGAGGGCCCTACGAGCAGTACTTC. The full variable domain, with the rest looked up from reference TRBV9 and TRBJ2-7, is DSGVTQTPKHLITATGQRVTLRCSPRSGDLSVYWYQQSLDQGLQFLIQYYNGEERAKGNILERFSAQQFPDLHSELNLSSLELGDSALYFCASSVAGAGGPYEQYFGPGTRLTVT.

The V call is TRBV4-1, the J call TRBJ2-1; 11 bases are a match to TRBD2. The V and J ends lost 3 bases and 3 bases, in that order; junction bases with no gene match: 7. The CDR3 extends over 17 amino acids. Germline V gene data show CDR1 as MGHRA and CDR2 as YSYEKL. This CDR3 is CASSQRTSGYFYNEQFF. CDR3 bases: TGCGCCAGCAGCCAGAGGACTAGCGGGTATTTCTACAATGAGCAGTTCTTC.

This chain uses TRBV4-2 with TRBJ2-1; 8 bases match TRBD2. J lost 2 bases, V lost 0 bases, and 0 bases had no gene match. This CDR3 is 15 amino acids long. Germline lookup yields CDR1 LGHNA and CDR2 YNFKEQ. This CDR3 is CASSQDGRAYNEQFF. CDR3 nucleotides: TGTGCCAGCAGCCAAGACGGGAGGGCCTACAATGAGCAGTTCTTC.

This rearrangement joins TRBV5-1 to TRBJ1-1; 7 bases line up with TRBD1. CDR1 SGHRS and CDR2 YFSETQ come from the germline V gene. The CDR3 loop spans 14 amino acids. Unmatched junction bases numbered 4, after V lost 5 bases and J lost 0 bases. CDR3 sequence: CASSKGTVNTEAFF. In DNA form, the CDR3 reads TGCGCCAGCAGTAAGGGGACAGTGAACACTGAAGCTTTCTTT.

The chain combines TRBV2 with TRBJ2-5, with TRBD2 matching 9 bases. Looked up from germline, CDR1 is SNHLY and CDR2 is FYNNEI. This CDR3 is 14 amino acids long. V dropped 6 bases and J dropped 5; count of bases not matched to a gene: 7. The chain's CDR3 is CASRGGRADETQYF. CDR3 in DNA: TGTGCCAGCAGGGGCGGGAGGGCCGATGAGACCCAGTACTTC.

This clone has a single count. The chain is built from TRBV7-2 and TRBJ1-2, with TRBD1 identical over 8 bases. The junction had 3 bases not matched to a gene; V was cut back by 3 bases and J by 6 bases. This CDR3 spans 13 amino acids. Germline CDR1 and CDR2: SGHTA and FQGNSA. The CDR3 sequence: CASSLGTGNGYTF. The CDR3 nucleotides read TGTGCCAGCAGCTTGGGGACAGGAAATGGCTACACCTTC.

The rearrangement links TRBV5-1 to TRBJ1-4, with 7 bases lining up with TRBD1. The CDR3 runs 15 residues. V was clipped by 3 bases and J by 0 bases; unmatched bases: 2. The germline V gene has CDR1 SGHRS and CDR2 YFSETQ. The CDR3 DNA is TGCGCCAGCAGCTGGGGACAGACAACTAATGAAAAACTGTTTTTT. This sequence encodes CASSWGQTTNEKLFF.

The V call is TRBV2, the J call TRBJ2-2; 7 bases line up with TRBD1. This CDR3 is built from 14 residues. Losses at the gene ends were 6 bases for V and 4 bases for J; bases not matched to a gene: 5. Germline V gives CDR1 SNHLY, CDR2 FYNNEI. The CDR3 coding sequence is TGTGCCAGCAGAGTACAGGGGACCACCGGGGAGCTGTTTTTT. This gives the protein CASRVQGTTGELFF.

The V gene is TRBV7-2, the J gene TRBJ2-3, with D possibly TRBD2 on 5 matching bases. The length of the CDR3 is 16 residues. CDR1 SGHTA and CDR2 FQGNSA come from the germline V gene. The V and J ends lost 4 bases and 5 bases respectively, with 19 bases between them. The CDR3 bases are TGTGCCAGCAGCTGGGCACCAACTAGGGCGGGAGATACGCAGTATTTT. This gives the protein CASSWAPTRAGDTQYF.

The CDR3 spells CASSWGQGSSYNEQFF. The CDR3 DNA reads TGCGCCAGCAGCTGGGGACAGGGGAGCTCCTACAATGAGCAGTTCTTC. The chain recombines TRBV5-1 with TRBJ2-1, with 10 bases identical to TRBD1. V lost 3 bases and J lost 0; bases outside the gene matches: 3. Per the germline V gene, CDR1 is SGHRS and CDR2 is YFSETQ. This CDR3 has 16 residues.

The rearrangement joins TRBV5-6 to TRBJ2-1; tentative D call: TRBD1 (5 bases). Per germline, CDR1 SGHDT and CDR2 YYEEEE. Trimming took off 0 bases at V and 15 bases at J, with 10 bases between the two ends. The CDR3 length is 11 residues. The CDR3 reads CASSLGQLWFF. The DNA for the CDR3 is TGTGCCAGCAGCTTGGGACAGCTATGGTTCTTC.

The chain employs TRBV19 and TRBJ1-4, with 7 bases lining up with TRBD1. The ends lost 5 bases at V and 7 bases at J; junction bases unmatched: 7. In germline, CDR1 is LNHDA, CDR2 SQIVND (reference sequence). The CDR3 totals 14 residues. The CDR3 nucleotides are TGTGCCAGTAGTCGACAGGGAAAGTTTGAAAAACTGTTTTTT. It translates to CASSRQGKFEKLFF.

The chain couples TRBV10-3 to TRBJ2-7; a possible D gene is TRBD2 (6 bases). CDR1 and CDR2 from the germline V gene are ENHRY and SYGVKD. The CDR3 length is 18 residues. V was shortened by 0 bases and J by 2 bases, with 20 bases between the two germline ends. The CDR3 DNA follows: TGTGCCATCAGTGAGTCCGGGAGATCAGGACACGGGACCTACGAGCAGTACTTC. Encoded protein: CAISESGRSGHGTYEQYF.

The chain combines TRBV27 with TRBJ2-1; D may be TRBD2 (6 bases). The CDR3 contains 13 residues. V lost 4 bases and J 9 bases, leaving 13 bases between the germline ends. The germline gives CDR1 MNHEY, CDR2 SMNVEV (reference sequence). CDR3 bases: TGTGCCAGCAGTTCGGCTAGCGAGGGTGAGCAGTTCTTC. It yields the protein CASSSASEGEQFF.

This chain joins TRBV6-1 and TRBJ2-1, with a weak D call TRBD1 (5 bases). The CDR3 is 13 amino acids. CDR1 and CDR2 from the germline V gene are MNHNS and SASEGT. Trimming removed 9 bases at V and 0 bases at J, with 9 bases between. The CDR3 sequence is CASRQSSYNEQFF. As DNA, the CDR3 is TGTGCCAGTCGACAGAGCTCCTACAATGAGCAGTTCTTC.

This chain links TRBV6-1 with TRBJ2-6; D might be TRBD1 (5 bases). CDR1 and CDR2 (germline): MNHNS, SASEGT. V was clipped by 2 bases and J by 1 base, with 6 bases between them. The CDR3 contains 15 residues. CDR3 sequence: CASSEQGSGANVLTF. The CDR3 DNA reads TGTGCCAGCAGTGAACAGGGATCTGGGGCCAACGTCCTGACTTTC.

The chain links TRBV30 to TRBJ1-5; possibly TRBD1 for D (6 bases). Germline V gene lookup returns CDR1 GTSNPN and CDR2 SVGIG (reference sequence). CDR3 size: 13 residues. Trimming left V 0 bases short and J 5 bases short, with 8 bases between. CDR3 DNA sequence: TGTGCCTGGAGTGTGGGGGCAGATCAGCCCCAGCATTTT. Residues: CAWSVGADQPQHF.

The rearrangement links TRBV14 to TRBJ2-1; 7 positions match TRBD2. Germline V gene sequence: CDR1 SGHDN, CDR2 FVKESK. CDR3 length: 16 amino acids. J gave up 7 bases and V 1 base, and 10 bases lay outside the gene matches. CDR3 bases: TGTGCCAGCAGCCAAGGGGGCGGGGGAGTCGGGAATGAGCAGTTCTTC. Amino acid sequence: CASSQGGGGVGNEQFF.